This is a list of T cell receptor beta chains from one sample in a study of vaccination and CD4 T cells after COVID-19. TCRdb itself ran the PCR reads through MiXCR, one entry per CDR3 protein. Found here are about 7,800 distinct CDR3 sequences, over 35% of them singletons; the top ten hold 30% to 45%. These receptors' antigens are unknown. Sequencing was performed on CD4+ T cells from blood, cultured in vitro. The receptors here all came from a human donor in good health. CDR3s include the opening cysteine and the closing phenylalanine or tryptophan. The order of the fields is V gene, clone size, D gene, J gene, CDR3 protein, CDR3 DNA. D genes are given only for firm matches. The size field is filled for only some rows; it gives once, few, many or a size class.

V: TRBV20-1; size: -; D: TRBD2; J: TRBJ2-4; CDR3: CSAGTSGRGGIQYF; DNA: TGCAGTGCTGGCACTAGCGGGAGGGGGGGCATTCAGTACTTC
V: TRBV20-1; size: -; D: TRBD2; J: TRBJ2-2; CDR3: CSAPLADTGELFF; DNA: TGCAGTGCTCCGCTAGCGGACACCGGGGAGCTGTTTTTT
V: TRBV7-9; size: few; D: -; J: TRBJ1-1; CDR3: CASSLGGSTEAFF; DNA: TGTGCCAGCAGCTTAGGAGGGAGCACTGAAGCTTTCTTT
V: TRBV6-2/TRBV6-3; size: few; D: -; J: TRBJ1-1; CDR3: CASSYLRRGKGGTEAFF; DNA: TGTGCCAGCAGTTACTTGCGCCGAGGTAAGGGGGGCACTGAAGCTTTCTTT
V: TRBV6-1; size: -; D: -; J: TRBJ2-3; CDR3: CASRMGPSTDTQYF; DNA: TGTGCCAGCAGAATGGGGCCGAGCACAGATACGCAGTATTTT
V: TRBV27; size: once; D: TRBD2; J: TRBJ2-1; CDR3: CASSPGGTSGRAGYNEQFF; DNA: TGTGCCAGCAGTCCCGGTGGGACTAGCGGGAGGGCCGGCTACAATGAGCAGTTCTTC
V: TRBV19; size: -; D: TRBD1; J: TRBJ2-5; CDR3: CASSIGTGWETQYF; DNA: TGTGCCAGTAGTATAGGGACAGGGTGGGAGACCCAGTACTTC
V: TRBV7-3; size: few; D: -; J: TRBJ2-3; CDR3: CASSFGTSTDTQYF; DNA: TGTGCCAGCAGCTTTGGGACCAGCACAGATACGCAGTATTTT
V: TRBV20-1; size: -; D: TRBD1; J: TRBJ1-6; CDR3: CSARAGTGSPLHF; DNA: TGCAGTGCTAGGGCAGGGACAGGTTCACCCCTCCACTTT
V: TRBV12-5; size: -; D: -; J: TRBJ2-7; CDR3: CASAPYGRTYEQYF; DNA: TGTGCTAGTGCCCCATACGGTCGTACCTACGAGCAGTACTTC
V: TRBV24-1; size: few; D: TRBD1; J: TRBJ2-2; CDR3: CATSERDRGTGELFF; DNA: TGTGCCACCAGTGAGAGGGACAGGGGGACCGGGGAGCTGTTTTTT
V: TRBV20-1; size: -; D: TRBD1; J: TRBJ2-3; CDR3: CSADETGQGTDTQYF; DNA: TGCAGTGCAGACGAAACGGGACAGGGAACAGATACGCAGTATTTT
V: TRBV27; size: medium-sized; D: -; J: TRBJ1-5; CDR3: CASSPRVNQPQHF; DNA: TGTGCCAGCAGTCCAAGGGTTAATCAGCCCCAGCATTTT
V: TRBV20-1; size: -; D: TRBD2; J: TRBJ2-1; CDR3: CSASGGGDNEQFF; DNA: TGCAGTGCTTCAGGCGGGGGTGACAATGAGCAGTTCTTC
V: TRBV7-9; size: -; D: -; J: TRBJ2-3; CDR3: CASSLGRREDTQYF; DNA: TGTGCCAGCAGCTTAGGTAGGAGGGAGGATACGCAGTATTTT
V: TRBV6-1; size: -; D: -; J: TRBJ1-5; CDR3: CASSIQGRQPQHF; DNA: TGTGCCAGCAGTATACAGGGCCGGCAGCCCCAGCATTTT
V: TRBV4-2; size: -; D: TRBD2; J: TRBJ2-4; CDR3: CASSQDQLAGNIQYF; DNA: TGTGCCAGCAGCCAAGATCAACTAGCGGGAAACATTCAGTACTTC